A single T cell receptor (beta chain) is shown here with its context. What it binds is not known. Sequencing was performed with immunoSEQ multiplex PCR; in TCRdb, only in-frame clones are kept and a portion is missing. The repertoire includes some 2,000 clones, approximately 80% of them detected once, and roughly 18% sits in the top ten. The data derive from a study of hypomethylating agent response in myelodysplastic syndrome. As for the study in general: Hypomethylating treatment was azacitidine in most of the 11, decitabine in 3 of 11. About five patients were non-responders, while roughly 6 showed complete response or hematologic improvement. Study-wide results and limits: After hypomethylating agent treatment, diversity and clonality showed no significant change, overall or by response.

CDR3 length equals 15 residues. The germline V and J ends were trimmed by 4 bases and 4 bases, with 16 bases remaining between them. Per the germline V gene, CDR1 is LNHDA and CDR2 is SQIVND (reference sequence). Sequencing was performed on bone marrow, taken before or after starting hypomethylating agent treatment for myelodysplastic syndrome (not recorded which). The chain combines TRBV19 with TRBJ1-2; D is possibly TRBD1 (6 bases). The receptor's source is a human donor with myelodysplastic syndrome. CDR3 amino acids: CASSTFMGAGYGYTF. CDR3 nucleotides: TGTGCCAGTAGTACTTTCATGGGGGCGGGCTATGGCTACACCTTC.